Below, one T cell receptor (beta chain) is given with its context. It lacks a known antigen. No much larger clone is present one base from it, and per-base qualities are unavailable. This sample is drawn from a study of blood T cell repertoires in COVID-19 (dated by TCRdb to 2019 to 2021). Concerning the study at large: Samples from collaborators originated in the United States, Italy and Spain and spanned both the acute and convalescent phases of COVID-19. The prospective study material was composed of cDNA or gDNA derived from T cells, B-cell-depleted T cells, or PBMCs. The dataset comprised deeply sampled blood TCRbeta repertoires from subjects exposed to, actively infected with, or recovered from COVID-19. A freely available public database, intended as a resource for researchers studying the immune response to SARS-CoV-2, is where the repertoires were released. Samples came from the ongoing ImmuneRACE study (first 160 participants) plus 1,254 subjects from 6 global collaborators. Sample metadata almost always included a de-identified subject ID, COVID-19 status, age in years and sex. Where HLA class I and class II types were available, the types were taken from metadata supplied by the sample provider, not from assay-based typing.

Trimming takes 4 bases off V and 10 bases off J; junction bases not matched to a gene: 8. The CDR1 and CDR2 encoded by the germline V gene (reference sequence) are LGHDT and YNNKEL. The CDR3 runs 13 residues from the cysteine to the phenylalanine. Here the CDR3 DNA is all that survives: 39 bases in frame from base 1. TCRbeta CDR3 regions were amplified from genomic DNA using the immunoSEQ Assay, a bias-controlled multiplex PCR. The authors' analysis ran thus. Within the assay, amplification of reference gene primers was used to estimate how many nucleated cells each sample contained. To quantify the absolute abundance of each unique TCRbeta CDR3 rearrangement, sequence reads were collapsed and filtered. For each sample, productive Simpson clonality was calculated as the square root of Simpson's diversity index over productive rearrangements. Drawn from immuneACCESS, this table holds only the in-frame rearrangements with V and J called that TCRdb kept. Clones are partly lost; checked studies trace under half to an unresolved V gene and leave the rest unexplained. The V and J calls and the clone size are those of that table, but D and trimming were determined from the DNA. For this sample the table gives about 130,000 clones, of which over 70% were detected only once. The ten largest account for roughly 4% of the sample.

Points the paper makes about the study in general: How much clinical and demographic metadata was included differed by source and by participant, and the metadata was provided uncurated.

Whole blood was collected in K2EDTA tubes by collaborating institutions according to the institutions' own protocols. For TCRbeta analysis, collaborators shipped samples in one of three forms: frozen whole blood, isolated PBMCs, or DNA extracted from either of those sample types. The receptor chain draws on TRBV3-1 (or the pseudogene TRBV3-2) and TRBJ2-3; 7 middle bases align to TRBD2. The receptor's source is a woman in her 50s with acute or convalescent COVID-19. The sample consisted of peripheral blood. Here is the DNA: TGTGCCAGCAGCCTAGTTGGGGGGGGTGCGCAGTATTTT. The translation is CASSLVGGGAQYF.